This is a list of T cell receptor beta chains from one sample in a study of regulatory T cells in long-lasting Graves disease. Each CDR3 protein is one row after TCRdb ran MiXCR on the multiplex PCR reads. The sample records hundreds of thousands of distinct CDR3 sequences, about 22% being singletons. Sequenced material: peripheral blood mononuclear cells (PBMCs), taken when the disease was refractory, from a patient treated with antithyroid drugs. The source is a female donor with Graves disease. Each CDR3 is given with its conserved first and last residue. The order of the fields is D gene, V gene, clone size, J gene, CDR3 protein, CDR3 DNA. A D gene is named only where the DNA matches it firmly. A clone size is listed for some rows: how often the clone was seen (once, few, many), or a class if it is expanded.

TRBD2	TRBV12-3/TRBV12-4	many	TRBJ2-7	CASSPGEGGSYEQYF	TGTGCCAGCAGTCCGGGGGAGGGTGGCTCCTACGAGCAGTACTTC
-	TRBV24-1	many	TRBJ1-5	CATSDPGRNQPQHF	TGTGCCACCAGTGACCCCGGACGGAATCAGCCCCAGCATTTT
-	TRBV12-3/TRBV12-4	many	TRBJ1-5	CASSFTRNQPQHF	TGTGCCAGCAGTTTTACAAGGAATCAGCCCCAGCATTTT
-	TRBV7-2	few	TRBJ1-5	CASSIGRTQPQHF	TGTGCCAGCAGCATCGGGCGTACCCAGCCCCAGCATTTT
-	TRBV7-2	once	TRBJ1-5	CASSLGIPWTQPQHF	TGTGCCAGCAGCCTAGGGATTCCTTGGACTCAGCCCCAGCATTTT
-	TRBV12-3/TRBV12-4	once	TRBJ2-2	CASRPVGGRTGELFF	TGTGCCAGCAGGCCCGTCGGGGGGCGCACCGGGGAGCTGTTTTTT
-	TRBV6-1	many	TRBJ1-1	CASSKQVNTEAFF	TGTGCCAGCAGCAAACAGGTGAACACTGAAGCTTTCTTT
-	TRBV29-1	-	TRBJ2-2	CSVVYRATGELFF	TGCAGCGTTGTTTACAGGGCAACCGGGGAGCTGTTTTTT
-	TRBV19	few	TRBJ2-7	CASSAQPTTRLTVYEQYF	TGTGCCAGTAGTGCCCAGCCCACAACCAGGCTCACGGTCTACGAGCAGTACTTC
-	TRBV14	few	TRBJ2-5	CASSQPHATGETQYF	TGTGCCAGCAGCCAACCGCACGCGACGGGGGAGACCCAGTACTTC
-	TRBV7-8	many	TRBJ2-7	CASSSEGGRSVSYEQYF	TGTGCCAGCAGCTCGGAGGGAGGACGGTCCGTATCCTACGAGCAGTACTTC
TRBD2	TRBV12-3/TRBV12-4	-	TRBJ2-5	CASSSVGSSGEGQETQYF	TGTGCCAGCAGTTCAGTAGGATCTAGCGGAGAGGGGCAAGAGACCCAGTACTTC
TRBD1	TRBV20-1	-	TRBJ2-7	CSAQRQGDSYEQYF	TGCAGTGCTCAACGACAGGGAGACTCCTACGAGCAGTACTTC
-	TRBV7-2	-	TRBJ1-6	CASSSPALGGSPLHF	TGTGCCAGCAGCTCTCCAGCCCTCGGAGGATCACCCCTCCACTTT
-	TRBV29-1	many	TRBJ2-6	CSVAGEVLSGANVLTF	TGCAGCGTCGCAGGGGAGGTCCTCTCTGGGGCCAACGTCCTGACTTTC
TRBD1	TRBV11-2	many	TRBJ2-7	CASSAQVRGRVNEQYF	TGTGCCAGCAGCGCGCAGGTTAGGGGGCGGGTAAACGAGCAGTACTTC
-	TRBV5-1	few	TRBJ2-7	CASSFEDSSYEQYF	TGCGCCAGCAGCTTTGAGGATAGCTCCTACGAGCAGTACTTC
-	TRBV12-3/TRBV12-4	many	TRBJ2-7	CASSAGLPKLTPYF	TGTGCCAGCAGTGCGGGACTCCCCAAACTCACGCCGTACTTC
-	TRBV29-1	-	TRBJ1-1	CSVARHTEAFF	TGCAGCGTTGCTCGGCACACTGAAGCTTTCTTT
-	TRBV6-5	few	TRBJ2-7	CASSYEGNYEQYF	TGTGCCAGCAGTTACGAAGGGAACTACGAGCAGTACTTC
-	TRBV5-4	-	TRBJ2-4	CASSQYLFGEKNIQYF	TGTGCCAGCAGCCAATATTTATTTGGGGAGAAAAACATTCAGTACTTC
-	TRBV7-2	few	TRBJ1-4	CASSESTGYEKLFF	TGTGCCAGCAGCGAGAGCACCGGTTATGAAAAACTGTTTTTT
TRBD1	TRBV27	many	TRBJ1-1	CASSMEGAGTEAFF	TGTGCCAGCAGTATGGAGGGGGCAGGCACTGAAGCTTTCTTT
-	TRBV12-3/TRBV12-4	many	TRBJ2-5	CASSSPGIETQYF	TGTGCCAGCAGTTCCCCAGGGATCGAGACCCAGTACTTC
-	TRBV28	few	TRBJ2-6	CASTPRGLGANVLTF	TGTGCCAGCACCCCTCGTGGACTTGGGGCCAACGTCCTGACTTTC
-	TRBV10-3	-	TRBJ1-4	CAITTPATNEKLFF	TGTGCCATCACCACACCCGCAACTAATGAAAAACTGTTTTTT
TRBD2	TRBV2	many	TRBJ2-5	CASSTGTSGSETQYF	TGTGCCAGCAGTACCGGGACTAGCGGTTCGGAGACCCAGTACTTC
-	TRBV10-3	-	TRBJ1-2	CAISEWGSYGCTF	TGTGCCATCAGTGAGTGGGGCAGCTATGGCTGCACCTTC
-	TRBV5-6	many	TRBJ2-5	CASSFRQAQKETQYF	TGTGCCAGCAGCTTTAGACAGGCGCAAAAAGAGACCCAGTACTTC
TRBD1	TRBV28	many	TRBJ1-6	CASSLPITGTGDSPLHF	TGTGCCAGCAGTTTACCAATAACCGGGACAGGAGATTCACCCCTCCACTTT
-	TRBV15	many	TRBJ1-2	CATSRREQGNYGYTF	TGTGCCACCAGCAGACGGGAACAGGGCAACTATGGCTACACCTTC
-	TRBV28	many	TRBJ1-5	CASSFSVRAQPQHF	TGTGCCAGCAGTTTTAGTGTTCGCGCTCAGCCCCAGCATTTT
-	TRBV14	many	TRBJ2-5	CASSPQVRGRETQYF	TGTGCCAGCAGCCCTCAGGTGAGGGGACGAGAGACCCAGTACTTC
-	TRBV3-1	-	TRBJ1-5	CASSQDAAGNQPQHF	TGTGCCAGCAGCCAAGATGCGGCAGGAAATCAGCCCCAGCATTTT
TRBD2	TRBV5-8	few	TRBJ2-5	CASSSRGRKETQYF	TGTGCCAGCAGCTCGCGGGGGAGAAAAGAGACCCAGTACTTC
-	TRBV27	few	TRBJ2-3	CASSSSWRSSTDTQYF	TGTGCCAGCAGTAGTAGCTGGCGTAGCTCTACAGATACGCAGTATTTT
-	TRBV7-9	-	TRBJ1-6	CASSPPGSFYNSPLHF	TGTGCCAGCAGCCCCCCGGGGAGCTTCTATAATTCACCCCTCCACTTT
TRBD1	TRBV4-3	-	TRBJ2-2	CASSHQKYRTGAGELFF	TGCGCCAGCAGCCACCAAAAATATAGGACAGGGGCCGGGGAGCTGTTTTTT
TRBD1	TRBV28	many	TRBJ1-6	CASSFGQEDSPLHF	TGTGCCAGCAGTTTCGGACAGGAGGATTCACCCCTCCACTTT
-	TRBV7-9	many	TRBJ2-5	CASSGTDLFDQYF	TGTGCCAGCTCGGGAACAGACTTATTTGACCAGTACTTC
TRBD2	TRBV5-1	-	TRBJ2-7	CASRSTSDSSYEQYF	TGCGCCAGCAGATCAACTAGCGACTCCTCCTACGAGCAGTACTTC
-	TRBV5-1	-	TRBJ2-7	CASSLDGDEQYF	TGCGCCAGCAGCTTGGACGGTGACGAGCAGTACTTC
-	TRBV5-5	few	TRBJ1-2	CASSNWGRNGYTF	TGTGCCAGCAGCAATTGGGGAAGGAATGGCTACACCTTC
-	TRBV29-1	-	TRBJ2-7	CSVEGDSIYEQYF	TGCAGCGTTGAAGGTGACAGTATCTACGAGCAGTACTTC
-	TRBV25-1	-	TRBJ2-7	CASRTGPEQYF	TGTGCCAGTAGGACCGGGCCCGAGCAGTACTTC
-	TRBV12-3/TRBV12-4	many	TRBJ1-5	CASSPGRFNQPQHF	TGTGCCAGCAGTCCGGGACGGTTCAATCAGCCCCAGCATTTT